This entry concerns a single T cell receptor beta chain. The source of the sample is a study of T-cell reconstitution after alpha-beta-depleted transplantation in children. The germline V gene has CDR1 MNHEY and CDR2 SVGEGT. V was trimmed by 2 bases and J by 1 base, leaving 18 bases between them. The CDR3 spans 17 residues. Unique molecular identifiers were used to barcode this TCRbeta library. TCRdb processed the PCR reads anew with MiXCR; each CDR3 protein has one entry. Here the sample spans approximately 430,000 distinct CDR3 sequences, 15% to 20% being singletons. The J gene is TRBJ2-7, the V gene TRBV6-2 or TRBV6-3; D is possibly TRBD2 (5 bases). The sequence came from a boy under two years old who had a stem cell transplant for Wiskott-Aldrich syndrome, so the T cells may come from the graft donor. The sequenced sample was PBMCs, mostly from graft donor cells, obtained 360 days after TCRalphabeta/CD19-depleted stem cell transplant. Here the CDR3 reads CASSYPVRRLPSYEQYF. In nucleotides, the CDR3 is TGTGCCAGCAGTTACCCGGTCCGGAGACTACCATCCTACGAGCAGTACTTC.